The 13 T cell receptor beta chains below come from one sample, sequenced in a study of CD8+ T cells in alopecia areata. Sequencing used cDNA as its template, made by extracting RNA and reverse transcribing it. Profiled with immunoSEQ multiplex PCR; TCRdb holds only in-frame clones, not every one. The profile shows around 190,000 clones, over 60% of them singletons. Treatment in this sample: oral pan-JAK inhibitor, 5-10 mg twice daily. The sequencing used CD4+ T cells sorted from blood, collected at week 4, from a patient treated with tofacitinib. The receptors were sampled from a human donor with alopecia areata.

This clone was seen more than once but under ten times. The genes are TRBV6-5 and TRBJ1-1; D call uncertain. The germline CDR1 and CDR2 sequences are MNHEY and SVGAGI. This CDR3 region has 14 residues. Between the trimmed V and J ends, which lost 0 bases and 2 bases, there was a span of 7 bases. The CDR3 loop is CASSYSYGNTEAFF. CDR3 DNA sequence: TGTGCCAGCAGTTACTCGTATGGCAACACTGAAGCTTTCTTT.

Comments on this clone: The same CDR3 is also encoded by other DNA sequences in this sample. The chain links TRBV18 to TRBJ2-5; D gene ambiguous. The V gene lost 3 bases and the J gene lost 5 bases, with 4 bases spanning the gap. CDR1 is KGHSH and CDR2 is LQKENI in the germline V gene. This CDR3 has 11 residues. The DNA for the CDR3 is TGTGCCAGCTCACCGAAGGAGACCCAGTACTTC. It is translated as CASSPKETQYF.

Here the CDR3 reads CASIPRTGNPSEQYF. In nucleotides, the CDR3 is TGTGCCAGCATCCCCCGGACAGGGAATCCCTCCGAGCAGTACTTC. The rearrangement uses TRBV6-5 and TRBJ2-7; 8 nucleotides align to TRBD1. V shed 7 bases and J 6 bases; nucleotides not matched to a gene: 14. This CDR3 spans 15 amino acids. The germline CDR1 and CDR2 sequences are MNHEY and SVGAGI.

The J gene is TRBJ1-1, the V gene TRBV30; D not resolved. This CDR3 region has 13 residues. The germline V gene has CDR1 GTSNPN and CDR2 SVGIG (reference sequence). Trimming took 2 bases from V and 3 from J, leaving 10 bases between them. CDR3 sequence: CAWSRGLDTEAFF. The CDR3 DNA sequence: TGTGCCTGGAGTCGTGGGTTGGACACTGAAGCTTTCTTT.

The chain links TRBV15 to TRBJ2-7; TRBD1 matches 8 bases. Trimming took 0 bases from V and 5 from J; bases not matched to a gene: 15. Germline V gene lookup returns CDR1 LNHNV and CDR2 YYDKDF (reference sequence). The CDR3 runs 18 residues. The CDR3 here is CATSRDLLRTGKSNEQYF. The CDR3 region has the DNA TGTGCCACCAGCAGAGACCTCCTACGGACAGGGAAGAGCAACGAGCAGTACTTC.

The CDR3 bases are TGTGCCAGCAGCTTCACAGATACGCAGTATTTT. Translation gives CASSFTDTQYF. The chain joins TRBV7-9 to TRBJ2-3; D call uncertain. Germline V CDR1 and CDR2: SEHNR, FQNEAQ (reference sequence). The CDR3 is made up of 11 amino acids. V lost 3 bases and J lost 2, with 0 bases in between.

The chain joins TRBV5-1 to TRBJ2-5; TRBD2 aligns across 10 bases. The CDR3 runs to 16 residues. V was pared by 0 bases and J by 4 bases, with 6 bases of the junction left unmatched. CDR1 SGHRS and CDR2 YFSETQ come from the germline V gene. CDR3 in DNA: TGCGCCAGCAGCTTGGAACCTAGCGGGGGAGGAGAGACCCAGTACTTC. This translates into CASSLEPSGGGETQYF.

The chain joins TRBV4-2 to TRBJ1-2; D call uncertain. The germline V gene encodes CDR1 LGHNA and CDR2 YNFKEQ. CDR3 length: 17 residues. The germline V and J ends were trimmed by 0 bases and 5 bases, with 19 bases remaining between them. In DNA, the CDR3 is TGTGCCAGCAGCCAAGAGCCCCCGGGGAGGACGACATATGGCTACACCTTC. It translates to CASSQEPPGRTTYGYTF.

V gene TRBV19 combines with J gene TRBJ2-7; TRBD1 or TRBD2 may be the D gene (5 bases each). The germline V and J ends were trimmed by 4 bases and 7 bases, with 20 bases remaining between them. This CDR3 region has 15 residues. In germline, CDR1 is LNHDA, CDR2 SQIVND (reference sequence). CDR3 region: CASSTRDGRLGEQYF. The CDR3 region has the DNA TGTGCCAGTAGTACCCGGGACGGACGCCTTGGGGAGCAGTACTTC.

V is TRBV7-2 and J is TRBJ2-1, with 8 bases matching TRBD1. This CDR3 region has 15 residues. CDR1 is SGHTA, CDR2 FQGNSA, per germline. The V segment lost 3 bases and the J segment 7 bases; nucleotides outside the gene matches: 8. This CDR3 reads CASSLAGGTTNEQFF. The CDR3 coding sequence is TGTGCCAGCAGCTTGGCAGGGGGCACTACGAATGAGCAGTTCTTC.

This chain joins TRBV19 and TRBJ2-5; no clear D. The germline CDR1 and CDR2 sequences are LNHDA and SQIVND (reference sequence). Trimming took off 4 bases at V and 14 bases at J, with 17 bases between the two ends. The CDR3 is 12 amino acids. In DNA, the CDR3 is TGTGCCAGTAGTACCTACTCCGGCGACTTTTACTTC. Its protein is CASSTYSGDFYF.

In DNA, the CDR3 is TGTGCCAGCTCACTAGATGGACTAGCGGGGGGCTTAATACCACGCTACGAGCAGTACTTC. Translated: CASSLDGLAGGLIPRYEQYF. The chain carries TRBV18 and TRBJ2-7; 14 bases are shared with TRBD2. Germline loops: CDR1 KGHSH, CDR2 LQKENI. Unmatched junction bases numbered 17, after V lost 4 bases and J lost 3 bases. The CDR3 has 20 residues.

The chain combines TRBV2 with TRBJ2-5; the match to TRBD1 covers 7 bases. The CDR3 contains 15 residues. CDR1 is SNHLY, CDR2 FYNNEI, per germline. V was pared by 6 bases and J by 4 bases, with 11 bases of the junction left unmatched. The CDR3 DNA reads TGTGCCAGCAGACCCAGTCGGACAGGCCGAGAGACCCAGTACTTC. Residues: CASRPSRTGRETQYF.